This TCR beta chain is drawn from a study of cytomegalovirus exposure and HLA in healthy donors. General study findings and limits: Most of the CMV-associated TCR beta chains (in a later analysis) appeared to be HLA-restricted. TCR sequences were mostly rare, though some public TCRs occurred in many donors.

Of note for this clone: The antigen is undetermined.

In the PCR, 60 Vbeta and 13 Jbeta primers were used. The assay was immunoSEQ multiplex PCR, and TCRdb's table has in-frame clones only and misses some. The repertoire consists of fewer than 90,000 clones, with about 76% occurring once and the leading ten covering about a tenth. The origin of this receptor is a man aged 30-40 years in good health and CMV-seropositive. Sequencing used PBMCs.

The CDR3 sequence: CASSEGDGAHEKLFF. As DNA, the CDR3 is TGCGCCAGCAGCGAGGGGGACGGGGCCCACGAAAAACTGTTTTTT. The genes are TRBV5-1 and TRBJ1-4, with D possibly being TRBD1 (6 bases). V lost 4 bases to trimming and J lost 8 bases, with 18 bases between them. The germline gives CDR1 SGHRS, CDR2 YFSETQ. The CDR3 is 15 amino acids.